This record covers a single T cell receptor (beta chain). This specimen comes from a study of PD-L1 blockade in urothelial cancer. Study-level background: Twenty-five out of 29 patients were men whose urothelial cancer was bladder-origin.

V shed 5 bases and J shed 7 bases, with 13 bases lying between them. The CDR3 spans 12 residues. Germline V gene sequence: CDR1 SGHRS, CDR2 YFSETQ. Each PCR had synthetic TCR analog templates added to it as a spike-in. Sequencing used immunoSEQ multiplex PCR; TCRdb keeps in-frame clones, though not all of them. The table has fewer than 130,000 clones, around 85% seen once. The receptor's source is a man aged 50 to 60 with urothelial cancer. Sequencing used PBMCs, obtained around atezolizumab (anti-PD-L1) treatment. V is TRBV5-1 and J is TRBJ2-7; D is perhaps TRBD2 (6 bases). The CDR3 loop reads CASSFRAGEQYF. In DNA form, the CDR3 reads TGCGCCAGCAGTTTTAGGGCGGGGGAGCAGTACTTC.